Following are 28 T cell receptor beta chains from one sample sequenced in a study of identical twins. A single record per CDR3 protein comes from TCRdb applying MiXCR to the 5' RACE reads. The profile covers fewer than 250,000 distinct CDR3 sequences, with approximately 7.8% appearing a single time and over 5% taken by the ten largest. This sample also belongs to another study, concerning yellow fever vaccine responses in identical twins.

The sample comprised CD8+ T cells sorted from blood. The source of these receptors is a woman younger than 30 in good health.

Turning to this clonotype: At one end, the junction sequence differs from germline, possibly due to a read error. The chain uses TRBV2 and TRBJ2-1; possibly TRBD1 for D (6 bases). The CDR3 length is 19 residues. CDR1 and CDR2 (germline): SNHLY, FYNNEI. The CDR3 DNA reads as TGTGCCCGCAGTTTCTTCCCAACGACAGGATCTAGCTCCTACAATGAGCAGTTCTTC. This translates into CARSFFPTTGSSSYNEQFF.

This clonotype was observed at least ten times. The J gene is TRBJ2-7, the V gene TRBV10-3, with 9 bases fitting TRBD1. The germline V gene encodes CDR1 ENHRY and CDR2 SYGVKD. V lost 4 bases and J lost 6; bases outside the gene matches: 7. CDR3 size: 14 residues. The CDR3 loop reads CAISGGQGPSEQYV. In nucleotides, the CDR3 is TGTGCCATCAGTGGGGGACAGGGTCCGTCCGAGCAGTACGTC.

This clonotype was observed at least ten times. J is TRBJ1-5 and V is TRBV27; TRBD1 matches 7 bases. V dropped 0 bases and J dropped 4; count of bases not matched to a gene: 3. Germline CDR1 MNHEY, CDR2 SMNVEV (reference sequence). This CDR3 contains 15 residues. CDR3 in amino acids: CASSLSWGQNQPQHF. In nucleotides, the CDR3 is TGTGCCAGCAGTTTATCGTGGGGACAGAATCAGCCCCAGCATTTT.

This clonotype showed up many times. The chain recombines TRBV12-3 or TRBV12-4 with TRBJ1-4; D gene uncertain. V was pared by 5 bases and J by 7 bases, with 8 bases between. The CDR3 covers 12 residues. Here the CDR3 reads CASSAVREKLFF. The CDR3 DNA sequence: TGTGCCAGCAGTGCCGTTCGTGAAAAACTGTTTTTT.

This chain's CDR3 is CASSLLFGRAPNYNEQFF. The DNA for the CDR3 is TGTGCCAGCAGTTTGCTCTTCGGACGGGCTCCAAACTACAATGAGCAGTTCTTC. The chain is built from TRBV6-2 or TRBV6-3 and TRBJ2-1; D gene uncertain. The CDR3 spans 18 residues. Trimming cost V 4 bases and J 3 bases, with 22 bases left between them. CDR1 is MNHEY and CDR2 is SVGEGT in the germline V gene.

CDR3 in DNA: TGTGCCAGTAAGGAGGGACTCATAAGTGGTGAAGCTTTCTTT. This gives the protein CASKEGLISGEAFF. The chain combines TRBV19 with TRBJ1-1, with a possible D match to TRBD1 (5 bases). V was trimmed by 7 bases and J by 7 bases, leaving 19 bases between them. Germline CDR1 reads LNHDA; CDR2 reads SQIVND (reference sequence). This CDR3 comprises 14 residues.

This clonotype was seen ten or more times. V and J are TRBV6-1 and TRBJ2-7, with 11 nucleotides matching TRBD2. This CDR3 region has 15 residues. Germline-derived CDR1 and CDR2 are MNHNS and SASEGT. V was clipped by 6 bases and J by 4 bases; unmatched bases: 8. CDR3 region: CASRDTSGSIYEQYF. The CDR3, as DNA: TGTGCCAGCAGAGATACTAGCGGGAGTATATACGAGCAGTACTTC.

In its sample, this clonotype was seen a few times. The chain couples TRBV11-2 to TRBJ2-1; 9 bases match TRBD2. Per germline, CDR1 SGHAT and CDR2 FQNNGV. The CDR3 has 15 amino acids. V dropped 2 bases and J dropped 9; count of bases not matched to a gene: 8. The chain's CDR3 is CASSLLSGSGPEQFF. The CDR3 nucleotides are TGTGCCAGCAGCTTACTTAGCGGGAGTGGTCCTGAGCAGTTCTTC.

This clonotype was found a few times. This chain links TRBV5-1 with TRBJ1-2, with D possibly matching TRBD1 (5 bases). CDR1 is SGHRS, CDR2 YFSETQ, per germline. CDR3 size: 15 residues. The V and J ends lost 3 bases and 1 base respectively, with 13 bases between them. The CDR3 DNA reads TGCGCCAGCAGCTGGGGGGACGGGAGTAACTATGGCTACACCTTC. Translation: CASSWGDGSNYGYTF.

This clonotype was observed a handful of times. The J gene is TRBJ1-1, the V gene TRBV12-3 or TRBV12-4; 8 bases map to TRBD1. The CDR3 spans 16 residues. With V trimmed by 1 base and J by 5 bases, 9 bases remained unmatched. The CDR3 region is CASSLEGTGQGTEAFF. Here the CDR3 DNA reads TGTGCCAGCAGTTTAGAGGGGACAGGCCAGGGGACTGAAGCTTTCTTT.

Ten or more counts support this clonotype. This chain connects TRBV4-1 to TRBJ2-7, with D possibly matching TRBD2 (5 bases). The V and J ends lost 6 bases and 7 bases respectively, with 13 bases between them. The CDR3 length is 12 residues. Germline V gives CDR1 MGHRA, CDR2 YSYEKL. CDR3 bases: TGCGCCAGCAGTCGCAAGGCGGGTGAGCAGTACTTC. Translating gives CASSRKAGEQYF.

This clonotype occurred a few times. The rearrangement uses TRBV6-1 and TRBJ1-2; D possibly corresponds to TRBD1 (5 bases). The CDR3 totals 15 residues. V was pared by 7 bases and J by 4 bases, with 19 bases between. Germline V gives CDR1 MNHNS, CDR2 SASEGT. This CDR3 is CASNLGRQPFYGYTF. The CDR3, as DNA: TGTGCCAGCAACCTTGGGCGACAGCCATTCTATGGCTACACCTTC.

This clonotype was seen repeatedly, ten times or more. The chain links TRBV10-1 to TRBJ2-1, with D maybe TRBD2 (5 bases). Germline V CDR1 and CDR2: WNHNN, SYGVQD (reference sequence). V lost 1 base and J 7 bases, leaving 11 bases between the germline ends. The CDR3 is 14 amino acids. As DNA, the CDR3 is TGCGCCAGCAGTGAGTTGGAGAGCGGTAATGAGCAGTTCTTC. This encodes CASSELESGNEQFF.

The chain is built from TRBV6-1 and TRBJ2-3, with D possibly TRBD2 on 6 matching bases. The length of the CDR3 is 14 residues. Trimming took off 8 bases at V and 0 bases at J, with 12 bases between the two ends. Germline V gives CDR1 MNHNS, CDR2 SASEGT. For the CDR3, the DNA is TGTGCCAGCTGTACGGGGACTAGCACAGATACGCAGTATTTT. Its protein is CASCTGTSTDTQYF.

This clonotype appeared a few times. The V call is TRBV20-1, the J call TRBJ2-1; possibly TRBD2 for D (6 bases). The CDR3 is made up of 14 amino acids. Trimming took 6 bases from V and 0 from J, leaving 12 bases between them. Germline CDR1 reads DFQATT; CDR2 reads SNEGSKA (reference sequence). The CDR3, as DNA: TGCAGTGCCGTAGCGGTAAGCTCCTACAATGAGCAGTTCTTC. This gives the protein CSAVAVSSYNEQFF.

This chain links TRBV5-1 with TRBJ2-5, with a possible D match to TRBD1 (6 bases). The V gene lost 4 bases and the J gene lost 5 bases, with 12 bases spanning the gap. The CDR3 totals 13 residues. CDR1 and CDR2 from the germline V gene are SGHRS and YFSETQ. This chain's CDR3 is CASSARGLETQYF. The DNA for the CDR3 is TGCGCCAGCAGCGCCAGGGGTTTGGAGACCCAGTACTTC. Filled out from reference TRBV5-1 and TRBJ2-5, the complete variable domain reads KAGVTQTPRYLIKTRGQQVTLSCSPISGHRSVSWYQQTPGQGLQFLFEYFSETQRNKGNFPGRFSGRQFSNSRSEMNVSTLELGDSALYLCASSARGLETQYFGPGTRLLVL.

This clonotype was seen at least ten times. In nucleotides, the CDR3 is TGTGCCAGCAGTGCAGGGGTCTACACTGAAGCTTTCTTT. Its protein is CASSAGVYTEAFF. The genes are TRBV12-3 or TRBV12-4 and TRBJ1-1; TRBD1 might be the D (6 bases). Between the trimmed V and J ends, which lost 5 bases and 3 bases, there was a span of 10 bases. This CDR3 contains 13 residues.

This clonotype was found a few times. The chain uses TRBV28 and TRBJ2-5; 7 nucleotides agree with TRBD2. V lost 8 bases and J lost 5; bases outside the gene matches: 11. Germline V gives CDR1 MDHEN, CDR2 SYDVKM. CDR3 length: 14 residues. In nucleotides, the CDR3 is TGTGCCAGCTTGAGGGCGGGAGATGATGAGACCCAGTACTTC. Translating it yields CASLRAGDDETQYF. The variable domain in full, with the rest retrieved from reference TRBV28 and TRBJ2-5, is DVKVTQSSRYLVKRTGEKVFLECVQDMDHENMFWYRQDPGLGLRLIYFSYDVKMKEKGDIPEGYSVSREKKERFSLILESASTNQTSMYLCASLRAGDDETQYFGPGTRLLVL.

This clonotype was counted ten times or more. This rearrangement joins TRBV7-9 to TRBJ2-7; 8 bases map to TRBD2. The CDR3 spans 15 residues. Germline lookup yields CDR1 SEHNR and CDR2 FQNEAQ (reference sequence). The junction had 8 bases not matched to a gene; V was cut back by 5 bases and J by 2 bases. CDR3 nucleotide sequence: TGTGCCAGCAGCCAACCGACTAGCGAGACCTACGAGCAGTACTTC. Translated, it gives CASSQPTSETYEQYF.

The chain has TRBV27 and TRBJ1-6; no firm D call. The V gene's germline CDR1 is MNHEY and CDR2 SMNVEV (reference sequence). The CDR3 sequence is 15 residues long. V lost 5 bases to trimming and J lost 2 bases, with 10 bases between them. The CDR3 is CASSGRGTYNSPLHF. The CDR3 DNA reads TGTGCCAGCAGTGGTCGGGGAACCTATAATTCACCCCTCCACTTT.

The sample holds many counts of this clonotype. V usage is TRBV18 and J usage is TRBJ2-3, with 11 bases aligning to TRBD2. CDR1 and CDR2 from the germline V gene are KGHSH and LQKENI. V was clipped by 3 bases and J by 4 bases; unmatched bases: 6. This CDR3 contains 16 residues. The CDR3 sequence: CASSPTGTSGPDTQYF. CDR3 sequence (DNA): TGTGCCAGCTCACCGACGGGGACTAGCGGCCCAGATACGCAGTATTTT.

This clonotype came up a few times. This chain connects TRBV27 to TRBJ2-1, with 7 bases aligning to TRBD1. Germline V gene data show CDR1 as MNHEY and CDR2 as SMNVEV (reference sequence). V shed 7 bases, J shed 2 bases, and the junction held 5 bases outside the gene matches. There are 14 residues in the CDR3. In DNA form, the CDR3 reads TGTGCCAGCACACACGACAGGGCCTACAATGAGCAGTTCTTC. Translating it yields CASTHDRAYNEQFF.

This clonotype came up many times. The V gene is TRBV20-1, the J gene TRBJ2-7; 8 bases are shared with TRBD1. With V trimmed by 3 bases and J by 7 bases, 14 bases remained unmatched. This CDR3 comprises 15 residues. Germline CDR1 and CDR2: DFQATT and SNEGSKA (reference sequence). CDR3 in DNA: TGCAGTGCTAGGATAAGCGGACAGGGCGATCATGAGCAGTACTTC. Residues: CSARISGQGDHEQYF.

This clonotype has at least ten counts. The chain employs TRBV24-1 and TRBJ1-4; 7 positions match TRBD1. With 6 bases clipped from V and 6 bases from J, the junction kept 6 bases outside the gene matches. The CDR3 runs 14 residues. Germline CDR1 and CDR2: KGHDR and SFDVKD. Here the CDR3 reads CATSPTGEDEKLFF. In DNA, the CDR3 is TGTGCCACCAGTCCTACAGGGGAGGATGAAAAACTGTTTTTT.

This clonotype has a handful of counts. The V gene is TRBV7-2, the J gene TRBJ1-5; D ambiguous. CDR1 SGHTA and CDR2 FQGNSA come from the germline V gene. CDR3 length equals 15 residues. V was pared by 6 bases and J by 5 bases, with 17 bases between. The CDR3 loop reads CASSYAGARDQPQHF. Here the CDR3 DNA reads TGTGCCAGCAGTTACGCCGGTGCGAGGGATCAGCCCCAGCATTTT.

V gene TRBV27 combines with J gene TRBJ2-6; a weak D match, TRBD1 (6 bases). The germline V gene encodes CDR1 MNHEY and CDR2 SMNVEV (reference sequence). This CDR3 comprises 16 residues. The V gene lost 5 bases and the J gene lost 0 bases, with 11 bases spanning the gap. CDR3 sequence (DNA): TGTGCCAGCAGTGTACAGGGCCGCTCTGGGGCCAACGTCCTGACTTTC. Protein sequence: CASSVQGRSGANVLTF.

The table lists this clonotype with many counts. The chain carries TRBV5-1 and TRBJ2-3; the D is unclear. Germline values: CDR1 SGHRS, CDR2 YFSETQ. The germline V and J ends were trimmed by 0 bases and 5 bases, with 4 bases remaining between them. The CDR3 extends over 12 amino acids. In nucleotides, the CDR3 is TGCGCCAGCAGCTTGGTGGAAGATACGCAGTATTTT. This encodes CASSLVEDTQYF.

Only a few counts were recorded for this clonotype. The rearrangement uses TRBV2 and TRBJ2-1; D may be TRBD2 (7 bases). V was shortened by 0 bases and J by 4 bases, with 10 bases between the two germline ends. The CDR3 sequence is 15 residues long. Germline loops: CDR1 SNHLY, CDR2 FYNNEI. The CDR3 sequence: CASSEAGGLYNEQFF. The DNA of the CDR3 is TGTGCCAGCAGTGAAGCGGGGGGGCTATACAATGAGCAGTTCTTC.